This TCR beta chain originates from a study of blood T cell repertoires in COVID-19. Study-level background: The study drew acute and convalescent COVID-19 samples from the United States, Italy and Spain. Sources were T cells, B-cell-depleted T cells, or PBMCs; the material itself was cDNA or gDNA.

In the source study's methods: The authors estimated nucleated cell counts from reference gene primer amplification. Here immunoSEQ multiplex PCR was the method, and the copy in TCRdb shows in-frame clones only, minus some. V and J calls and clone size follow that table, whereas D and trimming were derived from the DNA. The profile shows 50,000 to 80,000 clones, about 93% of them singletons. The ends lost 2 bases at V and 2 bases at J; junction bases unmatched: 1. The CDR3 has 14 amino acids. The germline CDR1 and CDR2 sequences are MNHEY and SMNVEV (reference sequence). This clone came up a few times.

The V gene is TRBV27, the J gene TRBJ2-7; 9 positions match TRBD1. This sequence was found in an elderly woman with active COVID-19. The sample was peripheral blood. CDR3 DNA: TGTGCCAGCAGTTTAGGGACAGGGCCCTACGAGCAGTACTTC. It encodes CASSLGTGPYEQYF.